The rows below give T cell receptor beta chains drawn from one sample of a study of cytomegalovirus exposure and HLA in healthy donors. Clones were read by immunoSEQ multiplex PCR, and TCRdb kept only the in-frame ones, dropping some. The sample includes about 210,000 clones, over 75% of them seen just once. The sample taken for sequencing was PBMCs. Receptors originate from a woman aged 45-60 years in good health and CMV-seropositive. Both conserved end residues are part of each CDR3. The D gene is left open where the match is weak. Only some rows state a clone size, as once, few, many or a class for expanded clones.

>TRBV14|TRBJ1-1|-|-
CASSQVNSEAFF
TGTGCCAGCAGCCAAGTGAACAGTGAAGCTTTCTTT
>TRBV28|TRBJ1-5|TRBD1|-
CASSLGTGGHQPQHF
TGTGCCAGCAGTTTAGGCACAGGGGGCCATCAGCCCCAGCATTTT
>TRBV6-6|TRBJ2-7|-|-
CATRDNWVHEQYF
TGTGCCACCCGGGACAATTGGGTTCACGAGCAGTACTTC
>TRBV2|TRBJ2-3|-|-
CASTTRASADTQYF
TGTGCCAGCACCACTAGAGCTTCCGCAGATACGCAGTATTTT
>TRBV5-6|TRBJ2-2|-|-
CASSLPSATNTGELFF
TGTGCCAGCAGCTTGCCTAGCGCCACGAACACCGGGGAGCTGTTTTTT
>TRBV7-2|TRBJ1-1|-|-
CASSITGQMNTEAFF
TGTGCCAGCAGCATCACGGGTCAGATGAACACTGAAGCTTTCTTT
>TRBV2|TRBJ2-1|-|-
CASSAGGGRYTDEQFF
TGTGCCAGCAGTGCCGGCGGGGGCCGCTATACAGATGAGCAGTTCTTC
>TRBV5-1|TRBJ1-2|-|-
CASSLAMEAEVYGYTF
TGCGCCAGCAGCCTGGCGATGGAGGCGGAAGTCTATGGCTACACCTTC
>TRBV9|TRBJ1-5|TRBD1|-
CASSSSGGNQPQHF
TGTGCCAGCAGCAGTTCAGGGGGAAATCAGCCCCAGCATTTT
>TRBV9|TRBJ2-3|TRBD1|-
CASSPIKDRSSTDTQYF
TGTGCCAGCAGCCCTATTAAGGACAGGTCTAGCACAGATACGCAGTATTTT
>TRBV6-5|TRBJ1-3|-|-
CASRQDSGNTIYF
TGTGCCAGCCGACAGGACTCTGGAAACACCATATATTTT
>TRBV19|TRBJ1-1|TRBD1|-
CASRQQGKAFEAFF
TGTGCCAGTAGACAACAGGGGAAGGCCTTTGAAGCTTTCTTT
>TRBV6-5|TRBJ1-6|-|-
CASSYSVGEDSPLHF
TGTGCCAGCAGTTACTCGGTAGGGGAGGATTCACCCCTCCACTTT
>TRBV6-5|TRBJ1-4|TRBD1|-
CASSLQGTNEKLFF
TGTGCCAGCAGCTTACAGGGGACAAATGAAAAACTGTTTTTT
>TRBV18|TRBJ2-7|TRBD1|-
CASSPGQGVGGEQYF
TGTGCCAGCTCACCGGGACAGGGTGTTGGTGGGGAGCAGTACTTC
>TRBV28|TRBJ1-6|-|once
CASRVPNRGFWGSPLHF
TGTGCCAGCAGAGTCCCCAATAGGGGTTTCTGGGGTTCACCCCTCCACTTT
>TRBV7-9|TRBJ1-2|TRBD1|-
CASSLEGADGYTF
TGTGCCAGCAGCTTGGAGGGGGCGGATGGCTACACCTTC
>TRBV5-6|TRBJ2-3|-|-
CASSFLSTDTQYF
TGTGCCAGCAGCTTCCTATCCACAGATACGCAGTATTTT
>TRBV11-2|TRBJ1-6|-|once
CASSLDTGLALHF
TGTGCCAGCAGCTTAGATACGGGTCTGGCCCTCCACTTT
>TRBV19|TRBJ2-7|-|-
CASTPSHEKSEQYF
TGTGCCAGTACTCCTTCCCACGAGAAAAGCGAGCAGTACTTC
>TRBV7-9|TRBJ2-2|TRBD2|-
CACIGLAGGMNTGELFF
TGTGCCTGTATCGGGCTAGCGGGGGGTATGAACACCGGGGAGCTGTTTTTT
>TRBV7-6|TRBJ2-2|-|-
CASSSGVTGELFF
TGTGCCAGCAGCTCCGGGGTTACCGGGGAGCTGTTTTTT
>TRBV5-1|TRBJ1-2|-|-
CASSPRQFYGYTF
TGCGCCAGCAGCCCACGACAGTTCTATGGCTACACCTTC
>TRBV19|TRBJ2-1|TRBD1|-
CASSRQGAYNEQFF
TGTGCCAGTAGTAGACAGGGGGCCTACAATGAGCAGTTCTTC
>TRBV28|TRBJ1-5|-|-
CASSSHEGFGNQPQHF
TGTGCCAGCAGCTCCCACGAGGGTTTTGGCAATCAGCCCCAGCATTTT
>TRBV2|TRBJ2-1|-|-
CASSDDNEQFF
TGTGCCAGCAGTGACGACAATGAGCAGTTCTTC
>TRBV7-2|TRBJ1-6|-|-
CASSRVVNSPLHF
TGTGCCAGCAGCCGGGTGGTTAATTCACCCCTCCACTTT
>TRBV4-1|TRBJ2-7|-|-
CASSQDSGEQYF
TGCGCCAGCAGCCAAGATAGCGGCGAGCAGTACTTC
>TRBV6-1|TRBJ2-1|-|-
CASTGGRNFINEQFF
TGTGCCAGCACCGGTGGCAGGAACTTCATCAATGAGCAGTTCTTC
>TRBV29-1|TRBJ1-5|-|-
CSVEDLGLIRGNQPQHF
TGCAGCGTTGAAGATCTCGGGTTAATACGGGGCAATCAGCCCCAGCATTTT
>TRBV30|TRBJ2-1|TRBD2|once
CAWSVSSGYNEQFF
TGTGCCTGGAGTGTGTCTAGCGGATACAATGAGCAGTTCTTC